The clone carrying this T cell receptor (beta chain) was counted a single time. Profiling relied on immunoSEQ multiplex PCR, and the TCRdb table lists in-frame clones only, not all of them. The table records some 65,000 clones, approximately 90% of them present only once. The data were obtained in a study of OX40 agonist ivuxolimab in advanced cancers. Study context: A mean age of roughly 66 years, range about 20 to 79, was recorded, and more than 80% were male.

Germline V gene data show CDR1 as SGHRS and CDR2 as YFSETQ. The CDR3 has 14 amino acids. V was cut by 4 bases and J by 0 bases, with 11 bases left in between. Sequenced material: CD4+ or CD8+ T cells sorted from blood, taken in a trial of the OX40 agonist ivuxolimab. The genes are TRBV5-1 and TRBJ2-7, with a possible D match to TRBD1 (5 bases). This TCR was recovered from an adult with an advanced solid tumor such as melanoma, head and neck, liver or kidney cancer. CDR3 nucleotide sequence: TGCGCCAGCAGCCAGGTCAGGGCCTCCTACGAGCAGTACTTC. This codes for CASSQVRASYEQYF.